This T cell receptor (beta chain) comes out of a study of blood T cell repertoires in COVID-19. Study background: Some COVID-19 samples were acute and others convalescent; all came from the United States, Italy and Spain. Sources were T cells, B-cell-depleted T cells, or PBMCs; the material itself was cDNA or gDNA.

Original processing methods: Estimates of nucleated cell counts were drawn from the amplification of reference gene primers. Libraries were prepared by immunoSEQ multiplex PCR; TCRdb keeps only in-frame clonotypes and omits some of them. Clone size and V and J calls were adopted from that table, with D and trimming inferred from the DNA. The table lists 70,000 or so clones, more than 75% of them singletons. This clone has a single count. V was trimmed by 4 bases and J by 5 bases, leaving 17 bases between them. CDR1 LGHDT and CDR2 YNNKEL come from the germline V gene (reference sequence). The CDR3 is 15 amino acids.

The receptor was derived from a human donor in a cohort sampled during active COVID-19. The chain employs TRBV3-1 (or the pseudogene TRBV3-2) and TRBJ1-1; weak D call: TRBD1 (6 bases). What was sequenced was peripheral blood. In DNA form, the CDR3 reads TGTGCCAGCAGCCGAGAAAACAGGGAGGGGACTGAAGCTTTCTTT. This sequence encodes CASSRENREGTEAFF.